This T cell receptor beta chain came from a study of OX40 agonist ivuxolimab in advanced cancers. Study conclusions and caveats: On average, CD8+ T cells had more expanded clones than CD4+. Antigen specificity of clonally expanded peripheral T cells was not established.

At baseline, cycle 4 day 1, and cycle 7 day 1, blood was sampled. Some clones are missing from TCRdb's copy, which holds only in-frame ones; the method was immunoSEQ multiplex PCR. The data contain 45,000 to 50,000 clones, roughly 85% of them singletons. Turning to this clone: Its matching antigen is unknown.

After removal of 5 bases from V and 8 bases from J, the junction contained 13 bases not matched to a gene. The CDR3 consists of 16 residues. Germline CDR1 and CDR2: LNHDA and SQIVND (reference sequence). The rearrangement joins TRBV19 to TRBJ2-1, with 9 bases matching TRBD1. Source: CD4+ or CD8+ T cells sorted from blood, taken in a trial of the OX40 agonist ivuxolimab. This clonotype was obtained from an adult with an advanced solid tumor such as melanoma, head and neck, liver or kidney cancer. The CDR3 sequence is CASSANFPGQGHEQFF. The CDR3, as DNA: TGTGCCAGTAGTGCCAATTTCCCGGGACAGGGTCATGAGCAGTTCTTC.